The 25 T cell receptor beta chains below come from one sample, sequenced in a study of monozygotic twins with inflammatory bowel disease. TCRdb re-called the 5' RACE reads and catalogs CDR3 proteins one per entry, DNA excluded. Seen in this sample are roughly 120,000 distinct CDR3 sequences; the ten most common clones hold roughly 12%. The specimen sequenced was blood. Receptors originate from a human donor with ulcerative colitis or Crohn's disease, or a healthy co-twin of an affected twin (not recorded which).

J is TRBJ1-2 and V is TRBV3-1. The germline CDR1 and CDR2 sequences are LGHDT and YNNKEL (reference sequence). This CDR3 spans 15 amino acids. Here the CDR3 reads CASSHGFGGDYGYTF.

V and J are TRBV27 and TRBJ2-1; no DNA is available, so the TRBD2 call from TCRdb remains unchecked. The CDR3 totals 16 residues. The germline gives CDR1 MNHEY, CDR2 SMNVEV (reference sequence). The CDR3 loop reads CASSPRASTGGNEQFF.

The J gene is TRBJ2-5, the V gene TRBV7-2; TCRdb gives TRBD1 as the D gene, but with no DNA this cannot be confirmed. Germline V CDR1 and CDR2: SGHTA, FQGNSA. There are 11 residues in the CDR3. The CDR3 sequence: CAPGGEETQYF.

The V call is TRBV7-2, the J call TRBJ2-5; without DNA, the TCRdb call of TRBD1 cannot be checked. Germline values: CDR1 SGHTA, CDR2 FQGNSA. The CDR3 covers 13 residues. The CDR3 sequence is CASSPQQGETQYF.

V gene TRBV28 combines with J gene TRBJ2-1; TCRdb returns TRBD2, unconfirmable since there is no DNA. Germline V gene data show CDR1 as MDHEN and CDR2 as SYDVKM. The CDR3 has 16 amino acids. CDR3 protein: CASSLWRAGGYNEQFF.

The chain combines TRBV7-8 with TRBJ2-7; checking the TCRdb D call of TRBD1 is not possible without DNA. Germline CDR1 and CDR2: SGHVS and FQNEAQ. The CDR3 runs 14 residues. The CDR3 sequence is CASSLWTETYEQYF.

The V and J genes are TRBV5-1 and TRBJ1-1. This CDR3 comprises 14 residues. CDR1 is SGHRS, CDR2 YFSETQ, per germline. CDR3 in amino acids: CASSLMFMDTEAFF.

V usage is TRBV6-5 and J usage is TRBJ2-1; TCRdb outputs TRBD1, but without DNA this stays unchecked. The germline V gene encodes CDR1 MNHEY and CDR2 SVGAGI. The CDR3 sequence is 15 residues long. This CDR3 reads CASSYAKAHENEQFF.

This chain joins TRBV4-1 and TRBJ1-4; the D call from TCRdb, TRBD1, cannot be confirmed without DNA. The CDR3 has 16 residues. Per the germline V gene, CDR1 is MGHRA and CDR2 is YSYEKL. The CDR3 protein is CASSQDEGQGSEKLFF.

The rearrangement joins TRBV25-1 to TRBJ2-1; the D call of TRBD2 rests on TCRdb alone, since no DNA is present to check it. CDR3 length: 13 amino acids. CDR1 is MGHDK and CDR2 is SYGVNS in the germline V gene. CDR3 region: CASSGTRLGEQFF.

The chain carries TRBV27 and TRBJ2-1; no DNA is available, so the TRBD2 call from TCRdb remains unchecked. Germline-derived CDR1 and CDR2 are MNHEY and SMNVEV (reference sequence). This CDR3 spans 14 amino acids. The CDR3 loop reads CASSLGLRADEQFF.

This chain connects TRBV6-5 to TRBJ2-7; TCRdb gives TRBD2 as the D gene, but with no DNA this cannot be confirmed. The germline V gene encodes CDR1 MNHEY and CDR2 SVGAGI. This CDR3 is built from 15 residues. Here the CDR3 reads CASSYSGGVLYEQYF.

This chain joins TRBV5-1 and TRBJ2-1; TCRdb's D call, TRBD1, is unchecked because there is no DNA. From germline, CDR1 is SGHRS and CDR2 YFSETQ. The length of the CDR3 is 17 residues. The CDR3: CASSPQAGPGLYNEQFF. The full variable domain, completed using reference TRBV5-1 and TRBJ2-1, is KAGVTQTPRYLIKTRGQQVTLSCSPISGHRSVSWYQQTPGQGLQFLFEYFSETQRNKGNFPGRFSGRQFSNSRSEMNVSTLELGDSALYLCASSPQAGPGLYNEQFFGPGTRLTVL.

The chain has TRBV3-1 and TRBJ1-3. Germline CDR1 LGHDT, CDR2 YNNKEL (reference sequence). This CDR3 comprises 14 residues. This chain's CDR3 is CASSQSHSGNTIYF.

This chain connects TRBV12-3 or TRBV12-4 to TRBJ2-2; TCRdb lists TRBD1, though no DNA is available to test this call. The CDR3 has 13 amino acids. The CDR3 sequence: CASTGDATGELFF.

This chain uses TRBV5-1 with TRBJ2-5; absent DNA, TCRdb's TRBD2 call cannot be checked. The CDR3 loop spans 15 amino acids. CDR1 is SGHRS, CDR2 YFSETQ, per germline. CDR3 in amino acids: CASRLIGLAGETQYF.

The chain links TRBV18 to TRBJ1-1; the TCRdb call, TRBD1, lacks DNA for checking. CDR1 and CDR2 (germline): KGHSH, LQKENI. This CDR3 comprises 15 residues. This CDR3 reads CASSLGRTGNTEAFF.

Its frequency marks this clonotype as medium-sized. The chain recombines TRBV15 with TRBJ2-4; TCRdb names TRBD1, which stays unverified in the absence of DNA. The CDR3 covers 15 residues. CDR1 is LNHNV and CDR2 is YYDKDF in the germline V gene (reference sequence). The CDR3: CATSRGIQEINIQYF.

V and J are TRBV6-6 and TRBJ1-6. There are 11 residues in the CDR3. Germline V lookup: CDR1 MNHNY, CDR2 SVGAGI (reference sequence). CDR3 residues: CASSSDSPLHF.

The chain carries TRBV5-1 and TRBJ2-3; TCRdb proposes TRBD2, but this gene call is untestable without DNA. CDR1 and CDR2 (germline): SGHRS, YFSETQ. The CDR3 totals 16 residues. CDR3 region: CASARGTSVNTDTQYF.

The chain carries TRBV5-1 and TRBJ2-3; the TCRdb D gene call, TRBD1, has no DNA to confirm it. Germline V gene data show CDR1 as SGHRS and CDR2 as YFSETQ. This CDR3 is 15 amino acids long. CDR3 amino acids: CASSLGTVHTDTQYF.

V and J are TRBV29-1 and TRBJ2-2; TCRdb's D call, TRBD1, is unchecked because there is no DNA. This CDR3 spans 16 amino acids. Germline CDR1 reads SQVTM; CDR2 reads ANQGSEA. The CDR3 spells CSVERGRAGNTGELFF.

This chain connects TRBV5-1 to TRBJ2-5; without DNA, the TCRdb call of TRBD1 cannot be checked. The germline CDR1 and CDR2 sequences are SGHRS and YFSETQ. The CDR3 is 13 residues long. The CDR3 is CASSPTETETQYF.

J is TRBJ2-5 and V is TRBV15; the TCRdb D gene call, TRBD1, has no DNA to confirm it. The CDR3 is 15 residues long. From germline, CDR1 is LNHNV and CDR2 YYDKDF (reference sequence). The CDR3 spells CATSRDEDRVETQYF.

The CDR3 loop reads CASSLGKGLEAFF. The chain recombines TRBV11-2 with TRBJ1-1; TCRdb picks TRBD1, but there is no DNA to check that call. The CDR3 has 13 amino acids. Looked up from germline, CDR1 is SGHAT and CDR2 is FQNNGV.